This TCR beta chain was identified during a study of cytomegalovirus exposure and HLA in healthy donors. V lost 1 base to trimming and J lost 2 bases; unmatched junction nucleotides: 1. Germline V CDR1 and CDR2: SEHNR, FQNEAQ (reference sequence). The CDR3 spans 16 residues. This clone was picked up a small number of times. A multiplex PCR was run with 60 Vbeta primers and 13 Jbeta primers. The data were produced by immunoSEQ multiplex PCR, yet TCRdb's version contains in-frame clones alone and is incomplete. The top ten hold 2% to 2.5% of the sample, which has under 200,000 clones, roughly four fifths seen once.

V gene TRBV7-9 combines with J gene TRBJ2-1, with 11 nucleotides matching TRBD1. The receptor comes from a woman aged 25 to 45 in good health and CMV-seropositive. Sequenced material: PBMCs. CDR3 loop: CASSLGGQGAYNEQFF. The CDR3 DNA is TGTGCCAGCAGCTTAGGGGGACAGGGGGCCTACAATGAGCAGTTCTTC.